The 23 T cell receptor beta chains below come from one sample, sequenced in a study of CD8+ T cells in alopecia areata. Extracted RNA was reverse transcribed into cDNA, the sequencing template. Data came from immunoSEQ multiplex PCR; TCRdb stores just in-frame clones and leaves some out. The sample carries 50,000 to 70,000 clones, roughly 40% recorded once. The sample was NKG2D-low CD8+ T cells sorted from blood. These receptors all come from a human donor with alopecia areata.

This clone appeared a few times. This chain joins TRBV20-1 and TRBJ1-2; D is ambiguous. The length of the CDR3 is 11 residues. V was clipped by 0 bases and J by 7 bases, with 6 bases between them. Germline V gene data show CDR1 as DFQATT and CDR2 as SNEGSKA (reference sequence). This CDR3 reads CSARDYGGYTF. CDR3 in DNA: TGCAGTGCTAGAGATTATGGTGGCTACACCTTC.

In its sample, this clone was seen a few times. The chain links TRBV29-1 to TRBJ1-1; D not certain. CDR1 and CDR2 (germline): SQVTM, ANQGSEA. CDR3 length: 12 amino acids. V was trimmed by 3 bases and J by 0 bases, leaving 5 bases between them. The CDR3 region is CSVDLMNTEAFF. CDR3 nucleotides: TGCAGCGTTGACCTAATGAACACTGAAGCTTTCTTT.

This clone has only a few counts. This chain links TRBV6-5 with TRBJ2-1, with D tentatively TRBD1 or TRBD2 (5 bases each). From germline, CDR1 is MNHEY and CDR2 SVGAGI. Trimming shortened V by 5 bases and J by 2 bases, and 13 bases separated the two germline ends. This CDR3 contains 15 residues. CDR3 loop: CASSGRDPTYNEQFF. The CDR3 nucleotides read TGTGCCAGCAGTGGCCGGGACCCAACCTACAATGAGCAGTTCTTC.

This rearrangement joins TRBV4-3 to TRBJ2-7, with D possibly matching TRBD1 (5 bases). Trimming removed 3 bases at V and 3 bases at J, with 15 bases between. Germline assignment: CDR1 LGHNA and CDR2 YSLEER. The CDR3 extends over 15 amino acids. The CDR3 sequence: CASSHKLDMYYEQYF. The CDR3 nucleotides are TGCGCCAGCAGCCACAAACTGGACATGTACTACGAGCAGTACTTC.

V and J are TRBV13 and TRBJ2-7, with 9 bases aligning to TRBD2. V lost 6 bases, J lost 4 bases, and 10 bases stayed unmatched. CDR3 length equals 15 residues. Looked up from germline, CDR1 is PRHDT and CDR2 is FYEKMQ (reference sequence). The CDR3 nucleotides read TGTGCCAGCAGACCCCGCGGGGGGGCGAGATACGAGCAGTACTTC. This translates into CASRPRGGARYEQYF.

This rearrangement joins TRBV5-6 to TRBJ2-3; no clear D. The CDR3 contains 16 residues. Trimming left V 0 bases short and J 0 bases short, with 11 bases between. Germline V gives CDR1 SGHDT, CDR2 YYEEEE. CDR3: CASSLASPYSTDTQYF. The CDR3 coding sequence is TGTGCCAGCAGCTTGGCCTCTCCATACAGCACAGATACGCAGTATTTT. Together with reference TRBV5-6 and TRBJ2-3, the CDR3 gives the full variable domain: DAGVTQSPTHLIKTRGQQVTLRCSPKSGHDTVSWYQQALGQGPQFIFQYYEEEERQRGNFPDRFSGHQFPNYSSELNVNALLLGDSALYLCASSLASPYSTDTQYFGPGTRLTVL.

The chain links TRBV4-3 to TRBJ2-3, with 12 bases identical to TRBD2. Germline CDR1 reads LGHNA; CDR2 reads YSLEER. V shed 0 bases, J shed 2 bases, and the junction held 6 bases outside the gene matches. The CDR3 covers 18 residues. For the CDR3, the DNA is TGCGCCAGCAGCCAAGATCGACTAGCGGGGGCCAACACAGATACGCAGTATTTT. It encodes CASSQDRLAGANTDTQYF.

The V gene is TRBV13, the J gene TRBJ1-2, with no clear D. This CDR3 is built from 16 residues. V lost 5 bases and J lost 5, with 21 bases in between. CDR1 PRHDT and CDR2 FYEKMQ come from the germline V gene (reference sequence). The CDR3: CASSPTPSAPRYGYTF. The CDR3 nucleotides read TGTGCCAGCAGCCCAACGCCGTCAGCACCGAGGTATGGCTACACCTTC.

The chain has TRBV6-1 and TRBJ2-7, with TRBD2 identical over 12 bases. The CDR3 sequence is 17 residues long. Germline V gives CDR1 MNHNS, CDR2 SASEGT. The J segment lost 3 bases and the V segment lost 2 bases, leaving 8 bases of the junction unmatched. The CDR3 DNA sequence: TGTGCCAGCAGTGAAAGCCTAGCGGGAGGGCCCCTCTACGAGCAGTACTTC. As protein: CASSESLAGGPLYEQYF.

This sequence joins TRBV2 and TRBJ2-3; 7 bases align to TRBD2. The CDR3 covers 18 residues. Germline V CDR1 and CDR2: SNHLY, FYNNEI. V lost 0 bases to trimming and J lost 0 bases; unmatched junction nucleotides: 9. CDR3 amino acids: CASSEALLGGDSTDTQYF. CDR3 DNA sequence: TGTGCCAGCAGTGAAGCGCTTCTGGGAGGGGATAGCACAGATACGCAGTATTTT.

The chain carries TRBV29-1 and TRBJ2-1, with 11 nucleotides matching TRBD1. CDR1 SQVTM and CDR2 ANQGSEA come from the germline V gene. The junction had 11 bases not matched to a gene; V was cut back by 0 bases and J by 4 bases. CDR3 length: 18 residues. The CDR3 DNA reads as TGCAGCGTTGAAGATCCAACGTTAGGGACAGGGGGGTACAATGAGCAGTTCTTC. Translating gives CSVEDPTLGTGGYNEQFF.

Here the CDR3 DNA reads TGCGCCAGCAGCGTTGGGGGGAGCTCCTACAATGAGCAGTTCTTC. As protein: CASSVGGSSYNEQFF. V is TRBV5-1 and J is TRBJ2-1, with D possibly being TRBD2 (6 bases). CDR3 size: 15 residues. V gave up 4 bases and J gave up 0 bases, with 11 bases separating them. From germline, CDR1 is SGHRS and CDR2 YFSETQ. The full variable domain, its missing parts supplied by reference TRBV5-1 and TRBJ2-1, is KAGVTQTPRYLIKTRGQQVTLSCSPISGHRSVSWYQQTPGQGLQFLFEYFSETQRNKGNFPGRFSGRQFSNSRSEMNVSTLELGDSALYLCASSVGGSSYNEQFFGPGTRLTVL.

This clone was seen just once. The V gene is TRBV2, the J gene TRBJ2-7; TRBD2 agrees at 12 bases. Trimming at V came to 3 bases and at J to 3 bases, leaving 3 bases not matched to a gene. The germline CDR1 and CDR2 sequences are SNHLY and FYNNEI. CDR3 length: 15 residues. In DNA, the CDR3 is TGTGCCAGCAGTGAGACTAGCGGGAGTTTCTACGAGCAGTACTTC. Translation: CASSETSGSFYEQYF.

This sequence joins TRBV13 and TRBJ2-7; TRBD1 matches at 7 bases. There are 15 residues in the CDR3. CDR1 PRHDT and CDR2 FYEKMQ come from the germline V gene (reference sequence). After removal of 4 bases from V and 1 base from J, the junction contained 7 bases not matched to a gene. CDR3 sequence reads: CASSWTGQTSYEQYF. The CDR3 coding sequence is TGTGCCAGCAGCTGGACGGGACAGACTTCCTACGAGCAGTACTTC.

The V gene is TRBV25-1, the J gene TRBJ2-7; 8 bases map to TRBD2. CDR3 length: 13 amino acids. The ends lost 5 bases at V and 6 bases at J; junction bases unmatched: 6. Germline lookup yields CDR1 MGHDK and CDR2 SYGVNS. CDR3 nucleotide sequence: TGTGCCAGCAGTCTCGGCCTAGCGGGCGAGCAGTACTTC. Translating gives CASSLGLAGEQYF.

This clone was observed many times. This chain joins TRBV4-3 and TRBJ2-6; possible D gene TRBD1, 5 bases. CDR1 is LGHNA, CDR2 YSLEER, per germline. With 3 bases removed from V and 1 base from J, the gap between germline ends came to 10 bases. The CDR3 length is 16 residues. The CDR3, as DNA: TGCGCCAGCAGCCAGGAAGCAGGGTCTGGGGCCAACGTCCTGACTTTC. It translates to CASSQEAGSGANVLTF.

This CDR3 is CSVPWGQEFGEQYF. In DNA, the CDR3 is TGCAGCGTTCCATGGGGACAGGAATTCGGCGAGCAGTACTTC. The V gene is TRBV29-1, the J gene TRBJ2-7; 8 nucleotides align to TRBD1. CDR1 and CDR2 (germline): SQVTM, ANQGSEA. J was trimmed by 6 bases and V by 5 bases; bases with no gene match: 12. This CDR3 comprises 14 residues.

This clone appeared a few times. The rearrangement uses TRBV19 and TRBJ2-1; D is undetermined. The CDR3 length is 14 residues. The V and J ends lost 6 bases and 0 bases respectively, with 9 bases between them. Germline values: CDR1 LNHDA, CDR2 SQIVND (reference sequence). CDR3 DNA sequence: TGTGCCAGTAGCCCCCAGAGCTCCTACAATGAGCAGTTCTTC. It encodes CASSPQSSYNEQFF.

A word on this clone: An end of the junction does not agree with germline; a read error may underlie this. The chain uses TRBV7-8 and TRBJ2-7; D not certain. Germline CDR1 reads SGHVS; CDR2 reads FQNEAQ. The CDR3 is made up of 13 amino acids. The CDR3 region is CASSSSSSYERYF. DNA of the CDR3: TGTGCCAGCAGCTCGTCAAGCTCCTACGAGCGGTACTTC.

This sequence joins TRBV5-4 and TRBJ2-1; D is unresolved. This CDR3 comprises 15 residues. V was shortened by 4 bases and J by 5 bases, with 16 bases between the two germline ends. CDR1 and CDR2 from the germline V gene are SGHNT and YYREEE (reference sequence). The CDR3 protein is CASSPAALLHNEQFF. CDR3 DNA sequence: TGTGCCAGCAGCCCGGCCGCCCTCCTCCACAATGAGCAGTTCTTC.

V is TRBV21-1 and J is TRBJ1-5. TRBV21-1 is annotated as a pseudogene. There are 19 residues in the CDR3. The CDR3 bases are TGTGCCAGCAGCAAAGAATGCTCCCTGCGGGTCTATAGCAATCAGCCCCAGCATTTT. Translated, it gives CASSKECSLRVYSNQPQHF.

Within the sample, this clone is medium-sized. This sequence joins TRBV4-3 and TRBJ2-3; 8 nucleotides agree with TRBD2. Germline CDR1 is LGHNA and CDR2 is YSLEER. There are 15 residues in the CDR3. The junction had 4 bases not matched to a gene; V was cut back by 4 bases and J by 1 base. The CDR3 DNA is TGCGCCAGCAGCCCCTCGGGGGGGGGCACAGATACGCAGTATTTT. Amino acid sequence: CASSPSGGGTDTQYF.

In DNA, the CDR3 is TGTGCCAGCAGTTTTTTGCTAGCGGGAGGGACCCAGCAGTTCTTC. Its translation: CASSFLLAGGTQQFF. V usage is TRBV27 and J usage is TRBJ2-1; 12 bases are shared with TRBD2. Per the germline V gene, CDR1 is MNHEY and CDR2 is SMNVEV (reference sequence). The CDR3 has 15 amino acids. With V trimmed by 3 bases and J by 11 bases, 8 bases remained unmatched.